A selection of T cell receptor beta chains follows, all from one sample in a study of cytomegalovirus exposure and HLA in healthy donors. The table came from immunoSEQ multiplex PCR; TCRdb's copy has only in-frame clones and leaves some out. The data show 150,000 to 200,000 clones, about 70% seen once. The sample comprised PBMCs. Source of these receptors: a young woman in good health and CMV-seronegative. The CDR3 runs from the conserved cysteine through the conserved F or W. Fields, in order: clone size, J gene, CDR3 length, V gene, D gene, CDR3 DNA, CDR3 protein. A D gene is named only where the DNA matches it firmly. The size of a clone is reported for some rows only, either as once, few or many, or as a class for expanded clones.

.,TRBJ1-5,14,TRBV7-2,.,TGTGCCAGCAGCCAAAATGGCGGGAATCAGCCCCAGCATTTT,CASSQNGGNQPQHF
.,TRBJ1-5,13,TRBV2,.,TGTGCCAGTGGGGGGACGGGGAATCAGCCCCAGCATTTT,CASGGTGNQPQHF
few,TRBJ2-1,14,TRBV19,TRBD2,TGTGCCAGTCAGACTAGCGGGAGTACAAATGAGCAGTTCTTC,CASQTSGSTNEQFF
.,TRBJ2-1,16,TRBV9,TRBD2,TGTGCCAGCAGCCCCCGGGGGGCGGGAGGGCCAGTTGAGCAGTTCTTC,CASSPRGAGGPVEQFF
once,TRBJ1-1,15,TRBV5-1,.,TGCGCCAGCAGCTTGTCGGTAGGGGTGAACACTGAAGCTTTCTTT,CASSLSVGVNTEAFF
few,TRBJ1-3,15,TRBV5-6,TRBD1,TGTGCCAGCAGCTTGACAGGGGGGCCTGGAAACACCATATATTTT,CASSLTGGPGNTIYF
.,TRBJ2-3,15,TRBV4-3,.,TGCGCCAGCAGCCAAGTGGACTACAACACAGATACGCAGTATTTT,CASSQVDYNTDTQYF
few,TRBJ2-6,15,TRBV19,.,TGTGCCAGTAGTATTATGCGGTTGGGGGCCAACGTCCTGACTTTC,CASSIMRLGANVLTF
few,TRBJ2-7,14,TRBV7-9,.,TGTGCCAGCAGCTTAGCTTCACAGAGCTACGAGCAGTACTTC,CASSLASQSYEQYF
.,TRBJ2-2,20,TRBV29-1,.,TGCAGCGTTGAAAAGGGTGGTGGGGGGGCGCCCGAATCGGTTGCCGGGGAGCTGTTTTTT,CSVEKGGGGAPESVAGELFF
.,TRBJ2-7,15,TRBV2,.,TGTGCCAGCAGTGGTCAGGGAAATCTCTCCTACGAGCAGTACTTC,CASSGQGNLSYEQYF
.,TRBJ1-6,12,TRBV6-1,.,TGTGCCAGCAAATTACAGGGTTCACCCCTCCACTTT,CASKLQGSPLHF
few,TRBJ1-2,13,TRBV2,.,TGTGCCAGCAGTGAGGGCAGACCAGATGGCTACACCTTC,CASSEGRPDGYTF
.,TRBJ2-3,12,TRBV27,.,TGTGCCAGCAGTTTAGAGTTTGATACGCAGTATTTT,CASSLEFDTQYF
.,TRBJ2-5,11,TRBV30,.,TGTGCCTGGAGTGCGAGGGAGACCCAGTACTTC,CAWSARETQYF
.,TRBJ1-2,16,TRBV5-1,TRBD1,TGCGCCAGCAGCTTGGCCGGGACAGGGGTCGGGTATGGCTACACCTTC,CASSLAGTGVGYGYTF
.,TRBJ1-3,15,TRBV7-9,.,TGTGCCAGCAGCCCCCTAGGAAGCTCTGGAAACACCATATATTTT,CASSPLGSSGNTIYF
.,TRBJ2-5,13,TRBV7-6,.,TGTGCCAGCAGCCAGGGGCAGCAAGAGACCCAGTACTTC,CASSQGQQETQYF
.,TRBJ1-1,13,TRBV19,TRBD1,TGTGCCAGTCGGACAGGGGGACGAACTGAAGCTTTCTTT,CASRTGGRTEAFF
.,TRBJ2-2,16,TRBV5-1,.,TGCGCCAGCAGCTTGGGACAGATGATAAGACCCGGGGAGCTGTTTTTT,CASSLGQMIRPGELFF
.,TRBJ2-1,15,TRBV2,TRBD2,TGTGCCAGCAGAGGGACTAGCGGGGGGGCTGGTGAGCAGTTCTTC,CASRGTSGGAGEQFF
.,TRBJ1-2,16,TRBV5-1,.,TGCGCCAGCAGCTCGGAACCGAGGACAGCTAACTATGACTACACCTTC,CASSSEPRTANYDYTF
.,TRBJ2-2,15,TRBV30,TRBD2,TGTGCCTGGAGGATAGCGGGAGGGAACACCGGGGAGCTGTTTTTT,CAWRIAGGNTGELFF
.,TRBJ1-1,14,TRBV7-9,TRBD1,TGTGCCAGCAGTCTTCAGGGGGCAGGGACTGAAGCTTTCTTT,CASSLQGAGTEAFF
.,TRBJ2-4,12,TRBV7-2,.,TGTGCCAGCAGCGCCGAGGGTGGCATTCAGTACTTC,CASSAEGGIQYF
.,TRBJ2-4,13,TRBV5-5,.,TGTGCCAGCAGCTTGGCCCCGGGGAGCATTCAGTACTTC,CASSLAPGSIQYF
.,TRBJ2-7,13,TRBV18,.,TGTGCCAGCTCACCACCTATAAGAGGTGAGCAGTACTTC,CASSPPIRGEQYF
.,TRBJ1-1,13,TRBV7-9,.,TGTTCCAGCGGACAGTCTCGCTTCGGTGAAGCTTTCTTT,CSSGQSRFGEAFF
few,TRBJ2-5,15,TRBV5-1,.,TGCGCCAGCAGCTTAGGGGGGGGGATACAAGAGACCCAGTACTTC,CASSLGGGIQETQYF
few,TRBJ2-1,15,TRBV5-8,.,TGTGCCAGCAGCTACAATCGGGTGACCCACAATGAGCAGTTCTTC,CASSYNRVTHNEQFF
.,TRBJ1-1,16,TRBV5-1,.,TGCGCCAGCAGCGCTTTGGCGGGGGCTAGAAGGACTGAAGCTTTCTTT,CASSALAGARRTEAFF
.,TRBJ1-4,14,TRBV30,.,TGTGCCTGGAGTCCCGGACAAGGAGGGGAAAAACTGTTTTTT,CAWSPGQGGEKLFF
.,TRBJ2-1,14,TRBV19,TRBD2,TGTGCCAGTAGTATGCCAGGACTAGCGGGGGGTTTGTTCTTC,CASSMPGLAGGLFF
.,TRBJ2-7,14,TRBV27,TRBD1,TGTGCCAGCAGTGTCACAGGGGGGTCCTACGAGCAGTACTTC,CASSVTGGSYEQYF
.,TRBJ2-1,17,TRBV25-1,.,TGTGCCAGCAGTGGCGGCATAAACATAGGCTCCTACAATGAGCAGTTCTTC,CASSGGINIGSYNEQFF
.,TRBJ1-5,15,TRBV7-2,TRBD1,TGTGCCAGCAGCTTAGTGGGGACAGGCAATCAGCCCCAGCATTTT,CASSLVGTGNQPQHF
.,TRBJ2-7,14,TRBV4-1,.,TGCGCCAGCAGCCTTAGACAGCACACCTACGAGCAGTACTTC,CASSLRQHTYEQYF
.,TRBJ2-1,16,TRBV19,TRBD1,TGTGCCAGTAGTGTAGTGGGGCAGGGGGCCTACAATGAGCAGTTCTTC,CASSVVGQGAYNEQFF
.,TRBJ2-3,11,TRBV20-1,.,TGCAGTGTCGCTACCCTAGATACGCAGTATTTT,CSVATLDTQYF
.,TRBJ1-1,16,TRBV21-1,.,TGTGCCAGCAGCAAAGTCGGCGGGGGGGAGGTCCCTGAAGCTTTCTTT,CASSKVGGGEVPEAFF
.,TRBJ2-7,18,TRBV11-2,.,TGTGCCAGCAGCTTAGTAGGGCCAATACAGGGACCCAAGAACGAGCAGTACTTC,CASSLVGPIQGPKNEQYF
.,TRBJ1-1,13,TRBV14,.,TGTGCCAGCAGCTCATTAGGGGGATTTGAAGCTTTCTTT,CASSSLGGFEAFF
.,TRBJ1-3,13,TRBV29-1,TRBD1,TGCAGCGTGGCTCTGACAGGGGGAAACACCATATATTTT,CSVALTGGNTIYF
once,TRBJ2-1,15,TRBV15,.,TGTGCCACCAGCATCGCGGGGGCAAGGGTCAATGAGCAGTTCTTC,CATSIAGARVNEQFF
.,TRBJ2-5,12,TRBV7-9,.,TGTGCCAGCAAAAGGGGGGGAGAGACCCAGTACTTC,CASKRGGETQYF
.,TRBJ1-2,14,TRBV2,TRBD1,TGTGCCAGCAGGGGCCCTCGGGACAGCTATGGCTACACCTTC,CASRGPRDSYGYTF
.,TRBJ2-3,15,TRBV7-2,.,TGTGCCAGCAGCCAAGCGTATAGAAGCACAGATACGCAGTATTTT,CASSQAYRSTDTQYF
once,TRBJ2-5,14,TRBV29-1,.,TGCAGCGTATATCCCCGGGCGGGCCAAGAGACCCAGTACTTC,CSVYPRAGQETQYF
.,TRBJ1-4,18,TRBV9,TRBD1,TGTGCCAGCAGCCCCCGATGGGGAGGGGGACAGGGGACTGAAAAACTGTTTTTT,CASSPRWGGGQGTEKLFF
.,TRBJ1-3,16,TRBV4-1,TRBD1,TGCGCCAGCAGCCTTCTGGGACAGGGGGCTGGAAACACCATATATTTT,CASSLLGQGAGNTIYF
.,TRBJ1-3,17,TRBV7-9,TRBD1,TGTTCCAGCAGCTCCATCCGGGACAGGGGCTTTGGAAACACCATATATTTT,CSSSSIRDRGFGNTIYF
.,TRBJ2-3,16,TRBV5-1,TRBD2,TGCGCCAGCAGCTTGGTCCTAGCGGGAGCCACAGATACGCAGTATTTT,CASSLVLAGATDTQYF
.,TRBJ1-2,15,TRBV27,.,TGTGCCAGCAGTTTATCGGGGCAGGGATACTATGGCTACACCTTC,CASSLSGQGYYGYTF
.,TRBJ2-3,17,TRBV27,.,TGTGCCAGCAGTTTCGTCCCCGGGAGCGGTGGCACAGATACGCAGTATTTT,CASSFVPGSGGTDTQYF
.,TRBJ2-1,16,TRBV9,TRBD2,TGTGCCAGCACCGTAGGCGGGGGAGGATTCTACAATGAGCAGTTCTTC,CASTVGGGGFYNEQFF